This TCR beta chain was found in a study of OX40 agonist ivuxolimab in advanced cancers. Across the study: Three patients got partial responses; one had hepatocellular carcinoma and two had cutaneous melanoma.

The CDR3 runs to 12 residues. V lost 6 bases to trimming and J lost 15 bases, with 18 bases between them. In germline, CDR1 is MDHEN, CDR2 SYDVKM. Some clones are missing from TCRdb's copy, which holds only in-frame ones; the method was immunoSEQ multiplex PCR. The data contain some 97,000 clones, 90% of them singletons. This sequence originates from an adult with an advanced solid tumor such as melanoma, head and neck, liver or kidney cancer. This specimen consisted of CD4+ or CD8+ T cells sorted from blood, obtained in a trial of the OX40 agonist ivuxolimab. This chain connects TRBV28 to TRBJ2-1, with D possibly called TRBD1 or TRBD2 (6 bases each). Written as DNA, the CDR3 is TGTGCCAGCAGCCAAAGTCGGAGGGGGTGGTTCTTC. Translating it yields CASSQSRRGWFF.